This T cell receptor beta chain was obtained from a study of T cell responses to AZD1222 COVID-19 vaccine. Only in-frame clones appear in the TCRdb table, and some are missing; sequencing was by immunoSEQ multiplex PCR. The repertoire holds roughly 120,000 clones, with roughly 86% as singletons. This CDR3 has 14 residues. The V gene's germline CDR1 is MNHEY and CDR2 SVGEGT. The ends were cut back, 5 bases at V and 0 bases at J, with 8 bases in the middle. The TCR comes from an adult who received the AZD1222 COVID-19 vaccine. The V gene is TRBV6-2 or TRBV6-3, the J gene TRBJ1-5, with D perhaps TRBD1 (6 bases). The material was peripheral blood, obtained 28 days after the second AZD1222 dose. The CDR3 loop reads CASSEDSSNQPQHF. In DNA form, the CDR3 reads TGTGCCAGCAGTGAGGACAGTAGCAATCAGCCCCAGCATTTT.